The 10 T cell receptor beta chains below come from one sample, sequenced in a study of cytomegalovirus exposure and HLA in healthy donors. Profiling relied on immunoSEQ multiplex PCR, and the TCRdb table lists in-frame clones only, not all of them. The sample comprises roughly 82,000 clones, 85% to 95% of which are singletons, and about 0.68% rests with the top ten. What was sequenced was PBMCs. These TCRs come from a man younger than 30 in good health and CMV-seronegative.

The count of this clone is one. V usage is TRBV27 and J usage is TRBJ2-1; 7 nucleotides line up with TRBD1. With 1 base clipped from V and 5 bases from J, the junction kept 5 bases outside the gene matches. The germline gives CDR1 MNHEY, CDR2 SMNVEV (reference sequence). The CDR3 is made up of 15 amino acids. CDR3 protein: CASSLWTGRNNEQFF. In nucleotides, the CDR3 is TGTGCCAGCAGTTTATGGACAGGAAGGAACAATGAGCAGTTCTTC.

This clone was observed a handful of times. The rearrangement links TRBV30 to TRBJ1-2; 7 bases are shared with TRBD1. Germline loops: CDR1 GTSNPN, CDR2 SVGIG (reference sequence). V trimming: 1 base; J trimming: 8 bases; junction bases outside the gene matches: 7. The CDR3 runs 13 residues. The CDR3: CAWSATGVEGYTF. The CDR3 DNA reads as TGTGCCTGGAGTGCCACAGGGGTAGAGGGCTACACCTTC.

A word on this clone: The identical CDR3 is also encoded by other nucleotide sequences in the sample. V gene TRBV6-6 combines with J gene TRBJ1-2, with unresolved D. The CDR3 has 12 amino acids. The germline CDR1 and CDR2 sequences are MNHNY and SVGAGI (reference sequence). V shed 0 bases and J shed 4 bases, with 3 bases lying between them. Here the CDR3 DNA reads TGTGCCAGCAGTTACTCCAGCTATGGCTACACCTTC. Its protein is CASSYSSYGYTF.

The chain links TRBV5-4 to TRBJ1-3, with no clear D. V was cut by 0 bases and J by 0 bases, with 4 bases left in between. The CDR3 length is 14 residues. Germline V CDR1 and CDR2: SGHNT, YYREEE (reference sequence). The CDR3 region has the DNA TGTGCCAGCAGCTTGGGTCTCTCTGGAAACACCATATATTTT. Its translation is CASSLGLSGNTIYF.

This chain connects TRBV7-3 to TRBJ2-3; perhaps TRBD1 as D (6 bases). CDR3 length equals 14 residues. Looked up from germline, CDR1 is SGHTA and CDR2 is FQGTGA. Between the trimmed V and J ends, which lost 4 bases and 5 bases, there was a span of 13 bases. CDR3 nucleotide sequence: TGTGCCAGCAGCTCCTCGACAGGAGAAGATACGCAGTATTTT. Translation: CASSSSTGEDTQYF. The entire variable domain, with the rest obtained from reference TRBV7-3 and TRBJ2-3, is as follows: GAGVSQTPSNKVTEKGKYVELRCDPISGHTALYWYRQSLGQGPEFLIYFQGTGAADDSGLPNDRFFAVRPEGSVSTLKIQRTERGDSAVYLCASSSSTGEDTQYFGPGTRLTVL.

This CDR3 reads CSVLGGLAGVGSYNEQFF. Written as DNA, the CDR3 is TGCAGCGTTTTGGGGGGTCTAGCGGGAGTCGGCTCCTACAATGAGCAGTTCTTC. The chain couples TRBV29-1 to TRBJ2-1; TRBD2 aligns across 10 bases. V lost 5 bases to trimming and J lost 0 bases; unmatched junction nucleotides: 13. Germline CDR1 is SQVTM and CDR2 is ANQGSEA. The length of the CDR3 is 18 residues.

This chain links TRBV29-1 with TRBJ1-3; 7 bases align to TRBD1. The germline gives CDR1 SQVTM, CDR2 ANQGSEA. With V trimmed by 7 bases and J by 4 bases, 10 bases remained unmatched. The CDR3 length is 14 residues. The CDR3 sequence is CSARAGGLGNTIYF. The CDR3 DNA reads TGCAGCGCGAGGGCAGGGGGGCTCGGAAACACCATATATTTT.

The chain uses TRBV7-9 and TRBJ2-1; TRBD2 matches at 8 bases. With V trimmed by 5 bases and J by 7 bases, 10 bases remained unmatched. This CDR3 contains 15 residues. The germline gives CDR1 SEHNR, CDR2 FQNEAQ (reference sequence). CDR3 amino acids: CASSPHSGGRNEQFF. For the CDR3, the DNA is TGTGCCAGCAGCCCCCACAGCGGGGGCCGTAATGAGCAGTTCTTC.

This chain connects TRBV6-5 to TRBJ2-7, with D perhaps matching TRBD1 (6 bases). There are 14 residues in the CDR3. Germline values: CDR1 MNHEY, CDR2 SVGAGI. Trimming stripped 6 bases from V and 5 bases from J, with 17 bases between. The CDR3 is CASSLSRGNHEQYF. In nucleotides, the CDR3 is TGTGCCAGCAGCCTCTCCAGGGGCAACCACGAGCAGTACTTC.

The chain joins TRBV9 to TRBJ2-3; TRBD2 matches 9 bases. The CDR3 spans 16 residues. The germline gives CDR1 SGDLS, CDR2 YYNGEE. V trimming: 4 bases; J trimming: 6 bases; junction bases outside the gene matches: 12. As DNA, the CDR3 is TGTGCCAGCAGCCCCAACATAGCGGGAGCAACCGATACGCAGTATTTT. It is translated as CASSPNIAGATDTQYF.